This TCR beta chain was documented in a study of cytomegalovirus exposure and HLA in healthy donors. Study results and limitations: A few of the chains that were CMV-associated were confirmed in vitro to be specific for CMV antigens.

Researchers ran the PCR with 60 Vbeta and 13 Jbeta primers. The protocol was immunoSEQ multiplex PCR, while the TCRdb copy is restricted to in-frame clones and leaves out a portion. The sample comprises approximately 190,000 clones, around 90% of which are singletons, and approximately 0.98% rests with the top ten. V was trimmed by 1 base and J by 6 bases, leaving 3 bases between them. CDR3 size: 11 residues. Germline V gene lookup returns CDR1 MDHEN and CDR2 SYDVKM. This clone was seen a handful of times. Its target is not known. This receptor was identified in a boy younger than 10 in good health and CMV-seronegative. The specimen sequenced was PBMCs. V is TRBV28 and J is TRBJ1-2; D not resolved. Here the CDR3 reads CASSLYNGYTF. The CDR3 nucleotides are TGTGCCAGCAGTTTATATAATGGCTACACCTTC.